Each of the 13 T cell receptor beta chains below was sequenced from the same sample in a study of CD8+CD57+ T cells in acquired aplastic anemia. An expansion of CD8+CD57+ cells by flow cytometry had been shown in patients chosen for sequencing. Profiles of TCR beta VDJ and CDR3 were generated from a genomic DNA template. TCRdb ran MiXCR on the reads and lists one entry per CDR3 protein. Of about 180,000 distinct CDR3 sequences in the sample, nearly 50% are singletons; the top ten hold over 10%. Sequencing was done on a sample of sorted CD4+, CD8+, or CD8+CD57+ T cells (not recorded which) from PBMCs. Every receptor here comes from a human donor with aplastic anemia.

The CDR3 coding sequence is TGTGCCAGCCAAAAGGCGGCAGGGGGCGATCAGCCCCAGCATTTT. It specifies CASQKAAGGDQPQHF. The genes are TRBV28 and TRBJ1-5, with 8 bases lining up with TRBD1. Unmatched junction bases numbered 11, after V lost 8 bases and J lost 5 bases. Germline V gene data show CDR1 as MDHEN and CDR2 as SYDVKM. CDR3 length: 15 amino acids. The entire variable domain, with the rest obtained from reference TRBV28 and TRBJ1-5, is as follows: DVKVTQSSRYLVKRTGEKVFLECVQDMDHENMFWYRQDPGLGLRLIYFSYDVKMKEKGDIPEGYSVSREKKERFSLILESASTNQTSMYLCASQKAAGGDQPQHFGDGTRLSIL.

This clonotype has only one observation. V is TRBV6-1 and J is TRBJ2-2; a possible D gene is TRBD1 (6 bases). V lost 8 bases and J lost 5, with 18 bases in between. CDR1 and CDR2 (germline): MNHNS, SASEGT. The CDR3 spans 15 residues. As DNA, the CDR3 is TGTGCCAGCGCTCTTTCAGGGGACCGGACCGGGGAGCTGTTTTTT. It codes for CASALSGDRTGELFF.

This clonotype has a handful of counts. The V call is TRBV10-2, the J call TRBJ1-6, with D unresolved. CDR1 and CDR2 (germline): WSHSY, SAAADI. V lost 3 bases to trimming and J lost 9 bases, with 6 bases between them. The CDR3 totals 12 residues. The CDR3 is CASSEMGSPLHF. The CDR3 nucleotides are TGCGCCAGCAGTGAAATGGGTTCACCCCTCCACTTT.

The gene calls are TRBV7-3 and TRBJ2-3, with D perhaps being TRBD1 or TRBD2 (5 bases each). With 5 bases removed from V and 1 base from J, the gap between germline ends came to 16 bases. There are 16 residues in the CDR3. Germline CDR1 reads SGHTA; CDR2 reads FQGTGA. The CDR3 coding sequence is TGTGCCAGCAGCGTCGTGAGGGGTAGGGGCACAGATACGCAGTATTTT. Translating gives CASSVVRGRGTDTQYF. Full variable domain (remainder filled in from reference TRBV7-3 and TRBJ2-3): GAGVSQTPSNKVTEKGKYVELRCDPISGHTALYWYRQSLGQGPEFLIYFQGTGAADDSGLPNDRFFAVRPEGSVSTLKIQRTERGDSAVYLCASSVVRGRGTDTQYFGPGTRLTVL.

The chain recombines TRBV15 with TRBJ2-1, with 10 bases fitting TRBD2. The CDR3 has 16 residues. CDR1 and CDR2 (germline): LNHNV, YYDKDF (reference sequence). Unmatched junction bases numbered 11, after V lost 5 bases and J lost 7 bases. DNA of the CDR3: TGTGCCACCAGCTCACGAAGCGGGGGGGCCCGTAATGAGCAGTTCTTC. Translating it yields CATSSRSGGARNEQFF.

The V and J genes are TRBV10-3 and TRBJ1-3; tentatively, D is TRBD1 (5 bases). The V end lost 0 bases, the J end lost 2 bases, and 5 bases lay between the germline ends. CDR3 size: 14 residues. In germline, CDR1 is ENHRY, CDR2 SYGVKD. CDR3 sequence (DNA): TGTGCCATCAGTGAGTCGGGGGCTGGAAACACCATATATTTT. This sequence encodes CAISESGAGNTIYF.

This clonotype was seen ten or more times. This chain joins TRBV15 and TRBJ2-6; D uncertain. The CDR3 runs 15 residues. The germline V and J ends were trimmed by 0 bases and 1 base, with 4 bases remaining between them. The germline V gene has CDR1 LNHNV and CDR2 YYDKDF (reference sequence). The CDR3 sequence: CATSRDGSGANVLTF. DNA for the CDR3: TGTGCCACCAGCAGAGATGGGTCTGGGGCCAACGTCCTGACTTTC.

This sequence joins TRBV5-6 and TRBJ2-7; 8 bases align to TRBD2. V dropped 4 bases and J dropped 2; count of bases not matched to a gene: 8. Germline lookup yields CDR1 SGHDT and CDR2 YYEEEE. This CDR3 contains 15 residues. CDR3 coding DNA: TGTGCCAGCAGCCCGGCGCTAGCGGGTACCTACGAGCAGTACTTC. Translated: CASSPALAGTYEQYF.

This clonotype was counted many times. This rearrangement joins TRBV19 to TRBJ1-2; 7 bases map to TRBD1. The length of the CDR3 is 15 residues. The ends lost 10 bases at V and 1 base at J; junction bases unmatched: 12. CDR1 and CDR2 from the germline V gene are LNHDA and SQIVND (reference sequence). The CDR3 nucleotides read TGTGCCAAGTTAGGGGAGGACAGGCTTAACTATGGCTACACCTTC. It encodes CAKLGEDRLNYGYTF.

This clonotype has at least ten counts. V and J are TRBV29-1 and TRBJ1-1, with TRBD1 as a possible D gene (5 bases). Germline lookup yields CDR1 SQVTM and CDR2 ANQGSEA. The CDR3 totals 14 residues. V lost 4 bases and J lost 0, with 12 bases in between. CDR3 sequence: CSVVSDSMNTEAFF. Here the CDR3 DNA reads TGCAGCGTTGTAAGCGACAGCATGAACACTGAAGCTTTCTTT.

This clonotype was found many times. Given a much more abundant clone one base away, this may be a read error. This chain links TRBV19 with TRBJ1-3; D gene ambiguous. Germline-derived CDR1 and CDR2 are LNHDA and SQIVND (reference sequence). This CDR3 has 15 residues. The CDR3 is CASQVTMLSGNTMYF. DNA for the CDR3: TGTGCCAGCCAGGTGACGATGCTCTCTGGAAACACCATGTATTTT.

This clonotype was recorded at least ten times. V usage is TRBV7-9 and J usage is TRBJ1-1; D call uncertain. Germline values: CDR1 SEHNR, CDR2 FQNEAQ (reference sequence). This CDR3 has 13 amino acids. V was clipped by 5 bases and J by 11 bases, with 18 bases between them. The CDR3 DNA reads as TGTGCCAGCAGCATAGTGGTGTGGGAAGGGGCTTTCTTT. This translates into CASSIVVWEGAFF.

This clonotype was seen at least ten times. The rearrangement uses TRBV11-3 and TRBJ2-7; D may be TRBD2 (5 bases). V was pared by 5 bases and J by 1 base, with 12 bases between. The CDR3 contains 14 residues. The germline CDR1 and CDR2 sequences are SGHNT and YENEEA. Written as DNA, the CDR3 is TGTGCCAGCAGCCCCGGGGAAAGGTCCTACGAGCAGTACTTC. Its translation is CASSPGERSYEQYF.